This entry is about one TCR beta chain. Its antigen remains undetermined. No much larger clone is present one base from it, and per-base qualities are unavailable. This sample is part of a study of shared clonotypes between healthy human individuals (dated by TCRdb to the early 2020s). Some background on the complete study: A few men and a couple of women, aged 18 to 49 years, made up the cohort. Between about 0.8 and 9 billion PBMCs per donor were obtained by leukapheresis. For each donor, CD4 naive and CD4 memory were each given three plates, CD8 naive was given two plates, and CD8 memory was given one plate. Different laboratories and diverse techniques were used to prepare libraries and sequence TCR repertoires, to increase sequencing depth and limit assay-specific biases. To estimate repertoire size and how much clonotypes are shared between individuals, the study performed deep sequencing of blood TCR repertoires from about five healthy adults. What the work shows at the level of the full study, not this receptor alone: Pairwise subsampling led to the expectation that sequencing depth would affect the degree of clonotype sharing among donors. Even with the large sequencing depth, rarefaction of the sorted-subset datasets indicated that sequencing was incomplete. Only blood was sampled, and tissue TCR repertoires likely differ from those in blood. The small number of donors limited the genetic and exposure-history diversity represented. Compared with non-shared clonotypes, clonotypes shared by all four sorted-subset donors had higher generation probabilities. Estimated clonotype richness was generally larger for naive than for memory subsets. Sharing across a handful of donors was observed for about 5% of naive CD4, 3% to 4% of naive CD8, 2% to 2.5% of memory CD4, and around 0.44% of memory CD8 clonotypes.

Healthy HIV-negative adults with no recently reported acute infections or vaccinations were included as donors. All donors were Caucasian adults living in Nashville, Tennessee, USA. CD4+ T cells were enriched by magnetic negative selection, after which naive cells were positively selected on CD45RA and the negative fraction was taken as the memory subset. After blood collection by leukapheresis, PBMCs were isolated using Ficoll-Histopaque density gradient centrifugation and then cryopreserved in the vapor phase of liquid nitrogen. Purity and quantity of every magnetically sorted T cell population were checked by analytical flow cytometry. Genomic DNA was isolated from each sorted fraction and quantified by UV absorbance on a Nanodrop 2000c. The CDR3 numbers 15 residues from cysteine through phenylalanine. Only the CDR3 portion is preserved as DNA: 45 bases, with reading frame beginning at the first base. V is cut by 8 bases and J by 4 bases, and the space between the germline ends is 20 bases. CDR1 SNHLY and CDR2 FYNNEI were looked up in the germline V gene.

TCR CDR3 regions were amplified from genomic DNA by multiplex PCR using the deep immunoSEQ assay. Extracted genomic DNA from each cell subset was spread evenly across all wells of several immunoSEQ 96-well plates, with each plate serving as a replicate. For sorted subsets, 200 ng of genomic DNA, equivalent to tens of thousands of T cell genomes, went into each replicate PCR. Purified libraries were quantified with a Qubit 3.0 fluorometer, sized on a Bioanalyzer 2100, and re-quantified with the KAPA Library Quantification kit. Each immunoSEQ 96-well plate was sequenced on its own single-read 150-cycle Illumina NextSeq 550 flow cell. The study's processing was this. Because the immunoSEQ output held only junctional sequences and lacked quality scores, the filtering could not match the filtering applied to full-length reads. To assign V/J genes and CDR3, sequences were annotated using PyIR, a Python wrapper for IgBLAST v1.9, with IMGT germline references. Reads were removed for weak V/J assignments (E-value above 1e-6), missing CDR3, stop codons, out-of-frame junctions, or ambiguous translated residues. A V3J clonotype was defined by an identical inferred V gene, J gene, and CDR3 amino acid sequence. To compute the percentage overlap between repertoires, the number of shared unique clonotypes was divided by the size of the smaller repertoire. Richness of each repertoire was evaluated using RTK rarefaction, the Chao1 estimator, and Recon v2.1 estimates of unobserved clonotypes. For all TCRbeta clonotypes obtained by the gDNA method from several donors, generation probabilities were computed with OLGA. The clones in this table, taken by TCRdb from immuneACCESS, are in-frame only. Not every clone is retained; where verified, under half of the shortfall comes from an unresolved V gene, and the cause of the rest is unknown. D and trimming come from the DNA, and the V and J calls and clone size come from that table. This sample has about 980,000 clones in its table, and 60% to 85% of those were observed once. Together, the top ten hold nearly 1.5% of the sample.

The sequenced material came from memory CD4+ T cells sorted from blood. Interpreted using the paper, the cell subset or site label stands for: CD45RA-negative fraction. The sequence came from a man between 18 and 29 years old in good health. The rearranged segments are TRBV2 and TRBJ1-1; TRBD1 is a possible D gene, resting on 6 matching bases. DNA sequence: TGTGCCAGCTCAGGTCCCCTAGGGGGAGTCACTGAAGCTTTCTTT. Its amino acids are CASSGPLGGVTEAFF.